The rows below give T cell receptor beta chains drawn from one sample of a study of shared clonotypes between healthy human individuals. The assay was immunoSEQ multiplex PCR, and TCRdb's table has in-frame clones only and misses some. The data contain fewer than 600,000 clones, about 80% of them seen just once; the ten biggest clones take up around 12%. Sequencing was done on a sample of PBMCs. These receptors were collected from a woman aged 40 to 50 in good health. Some clones in this sample may be carry-over from other donors' samples. Each CDR3 is given with its conserved first and last residue. A D gene is named only where the DNA matches it firmly. Clone size is stated in some rows and not others, as once, few, many or a class when expanded.

len	v_gene	abundance	j_gene	d_gene	CDR3aa
13	TRBV6-1	NA	TRBJ2-1	NA	CASTKNLVHEQFF
18	TRBV9	NA	TRBJ2-6	TRBD1	CASSVVGTGRSGANVLTF
14	TRBV5-1	NA	TRBJ1-1	TRBD1	CASSFSGGDTEAFF
12	TRBV11-2	NA	TRBJ2-7	NA	CASSLGVGEQYF
14	TRBV7-8	NA	TRBJ1-1	NA	CASSSLTVNTEAFF
15	TRBV11-2	NA	TRBJ2-5	TRBD1	CASSTTSTRGETQYF
14	TRBV5-1	few	TRBJ2-7	NA	CASSLAVGEYEQYF
15	TRBV4-1	NA	TRBJ2-7	TRBD1	CASNANPTGGYEQYF
14	TRBV5-1	few	TRBJ2-3	NA	CASSLMGWTDTQYF
15	TRBV28	NA	TRBJ2-5	NA	CASSLSGYRQETQYF
14	TRBV27	NA	TRBJ2-7	TRBD1	CASSLSRTGHEQYF
16	TRBV28	NA	TRBJ1-5	TRBD1	CASSSFPGQGIMPQHF
14	TRBV5-1	NA	TRBJ2-1	NA	CASSFDSDVNEQFF
14	TRBV4-2	NA	TRBJ2-1	NA	CASSQNRGGNEQFF
13	TRBV19	NA	TRBJ2-5	TRBD2	CASSMGGGETQYF
14	TRBV7-3	once	TRBJ2-5	TRBD2	CASSLASGTWTQYF
11	TRBV2	NA	TRBJ1-1	NA	CASSVFTEAFF
16	TRBV28	NA	TRBJ1-1	TRBD1	CASSLVDRGMNTEAFF
17	TRBV4-2	NA	TRBJ1-4	TRBD1	CASSQDTGGGTNEKLFF
15	TRBV5-1	NA	TRBJ2-5	TRBD1	CASSLEGQAIETQYF
12	TRBV7-3	NA	TRBJ2-1	NA	CASSQSRGEQFF
15	TRBV7-2	NA	TRBJ2-7	TRBD2	CASSPQASGSYEQYF
14	TRBV5-1	NA	NA	NA	CASSTQGIGYEQYF
15	TRBV28	NA	TRBJ1-2	NA	CASSLPQGRDYGYTF
14	TRBV29-1	few	TRBJ1-2	NA	CSVDGLTPQAGYTF
12	TRBV2	NA	NA	NA	CASRGAAYEQYF
14	TRBV29-1	NA	TRBJ2-5	NA	CSAIVGARGETQYF